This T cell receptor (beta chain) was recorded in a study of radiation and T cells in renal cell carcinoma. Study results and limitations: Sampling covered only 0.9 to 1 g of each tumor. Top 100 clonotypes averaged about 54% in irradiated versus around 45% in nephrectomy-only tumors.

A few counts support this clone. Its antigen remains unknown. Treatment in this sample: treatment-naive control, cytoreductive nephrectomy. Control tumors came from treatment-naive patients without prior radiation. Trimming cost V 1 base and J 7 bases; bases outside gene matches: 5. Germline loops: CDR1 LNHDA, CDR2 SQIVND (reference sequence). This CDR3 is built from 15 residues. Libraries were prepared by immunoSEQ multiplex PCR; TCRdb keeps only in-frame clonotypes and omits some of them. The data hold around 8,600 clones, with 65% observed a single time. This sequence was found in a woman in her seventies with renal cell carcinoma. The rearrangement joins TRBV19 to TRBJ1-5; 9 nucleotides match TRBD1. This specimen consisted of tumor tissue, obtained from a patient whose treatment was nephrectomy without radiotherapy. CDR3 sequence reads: CASSIVGQGGQPQHF. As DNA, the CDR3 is TGTGCCAGTAGTATAGTGGGACAGGGCGGCCAGCCCCAGCATTTT.